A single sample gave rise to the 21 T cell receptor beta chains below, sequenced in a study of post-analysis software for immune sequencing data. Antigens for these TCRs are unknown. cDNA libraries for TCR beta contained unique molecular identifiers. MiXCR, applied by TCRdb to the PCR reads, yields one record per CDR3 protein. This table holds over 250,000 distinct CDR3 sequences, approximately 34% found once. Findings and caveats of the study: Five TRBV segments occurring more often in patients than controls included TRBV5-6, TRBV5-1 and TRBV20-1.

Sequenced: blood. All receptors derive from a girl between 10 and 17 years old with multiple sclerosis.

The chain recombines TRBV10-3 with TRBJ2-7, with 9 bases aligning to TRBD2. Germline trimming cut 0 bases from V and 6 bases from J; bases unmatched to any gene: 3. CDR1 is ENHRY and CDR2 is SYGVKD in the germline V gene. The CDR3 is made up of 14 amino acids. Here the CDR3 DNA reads TGTGCCATCAGTGAGTCCGCGGGGGGGCCCGAGCAGTACTTC. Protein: CAISESAGGPEQYF.

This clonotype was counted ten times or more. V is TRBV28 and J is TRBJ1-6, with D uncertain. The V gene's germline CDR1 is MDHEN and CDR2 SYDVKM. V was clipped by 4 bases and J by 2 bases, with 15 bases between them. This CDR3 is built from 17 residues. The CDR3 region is CASSSPVHDTYNSPLHF. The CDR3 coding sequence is TGTGCCAGCAGTTCACCAGTTCATGACACCTATAATTCACCCCTCCACTTT.

Here the CDR3 reads CASSQALGGGHRAEKLFF. In DNA, the CDR3 is TGTGCCAGCAGCCAGGCCCTGGGAGGTGGACATCGGGCTGAAAAACTGTTTTTT. The J gene is TRBJ1-4, the V gene TRBV4-2, with D possibly matching TRBD1 (5 bases). CDR3 size: 18 residues. Germline lookup yields CDR1 LGHNA and CDR2 YNFKEQ. Trimming cost V 3 bases and J 7 bases, with 24 bases left between them.

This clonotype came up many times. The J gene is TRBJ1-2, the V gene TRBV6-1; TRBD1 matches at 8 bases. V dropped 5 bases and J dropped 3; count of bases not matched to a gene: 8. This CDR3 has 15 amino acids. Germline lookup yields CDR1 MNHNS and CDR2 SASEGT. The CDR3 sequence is CASSIRTGLDYGYTF. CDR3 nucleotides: TGTGCCAGCAGTATTCGGACAGGGCTTGACTATGGCTACACCTTC.

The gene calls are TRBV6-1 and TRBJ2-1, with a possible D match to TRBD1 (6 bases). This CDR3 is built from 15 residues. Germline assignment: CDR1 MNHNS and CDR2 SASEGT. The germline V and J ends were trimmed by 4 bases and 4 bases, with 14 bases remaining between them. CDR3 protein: CASSAWQGNYNEQFF. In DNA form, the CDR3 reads TGTGCCAGCAGTGCGTGGCAGGGGAATTACAATGAGCAGTTCTTC.

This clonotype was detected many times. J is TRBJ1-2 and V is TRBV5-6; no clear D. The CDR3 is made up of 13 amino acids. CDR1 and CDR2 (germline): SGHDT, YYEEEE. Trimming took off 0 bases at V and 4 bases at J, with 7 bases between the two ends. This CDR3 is CASSLEQAYGYTF. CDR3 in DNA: TGTGCCAGCAGCTTGGAGCAGGCCTATGGCTACACCTTC.

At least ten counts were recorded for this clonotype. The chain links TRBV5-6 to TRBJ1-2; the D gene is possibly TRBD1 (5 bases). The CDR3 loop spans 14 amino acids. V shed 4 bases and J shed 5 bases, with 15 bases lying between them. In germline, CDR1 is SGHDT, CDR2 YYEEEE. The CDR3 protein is CASSRAGTDYGYTF. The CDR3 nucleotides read TGTGCCAGCAGCCGAGCAGGGACCGATTATGGCTACACCTTC.

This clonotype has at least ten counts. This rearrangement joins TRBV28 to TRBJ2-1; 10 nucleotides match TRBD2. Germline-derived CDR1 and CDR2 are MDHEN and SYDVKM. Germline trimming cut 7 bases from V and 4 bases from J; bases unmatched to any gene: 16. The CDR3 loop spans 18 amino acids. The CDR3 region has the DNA TGTGCCAGCACCCAGGGTAGCGGGAGGACCCCACAGTACAATGAGCAGTTCTTC. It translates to CASTQGSGRTPQYNEQFF.

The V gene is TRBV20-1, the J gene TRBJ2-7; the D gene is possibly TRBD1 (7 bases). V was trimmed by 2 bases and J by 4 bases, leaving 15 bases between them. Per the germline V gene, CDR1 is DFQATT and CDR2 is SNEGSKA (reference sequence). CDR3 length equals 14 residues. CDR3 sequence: CSARSPTGRYEQYF. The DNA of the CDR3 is TGCAGTGCTAGATCCCCGACAGGGAGGTACGAGCAGTACTTC.

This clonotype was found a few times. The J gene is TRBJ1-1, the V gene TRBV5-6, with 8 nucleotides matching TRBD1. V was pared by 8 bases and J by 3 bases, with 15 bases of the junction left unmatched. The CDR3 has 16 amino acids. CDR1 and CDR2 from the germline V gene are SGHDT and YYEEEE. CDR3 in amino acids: CASQYLETGVDTEAFF. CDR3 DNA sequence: TGTGCCAGTCAATACCTCGAGACAGGGGTCGACACTGAAGCTTTCTTT.

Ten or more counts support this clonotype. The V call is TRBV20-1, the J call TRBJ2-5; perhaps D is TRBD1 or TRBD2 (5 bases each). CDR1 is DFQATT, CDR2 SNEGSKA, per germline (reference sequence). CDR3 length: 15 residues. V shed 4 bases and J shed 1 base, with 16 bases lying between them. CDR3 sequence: CSATRPGAGQETQYF. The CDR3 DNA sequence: TGCAGTGCTACCCGACCCGGGGCGGGCCAAGAGACCCAGTACTTC.

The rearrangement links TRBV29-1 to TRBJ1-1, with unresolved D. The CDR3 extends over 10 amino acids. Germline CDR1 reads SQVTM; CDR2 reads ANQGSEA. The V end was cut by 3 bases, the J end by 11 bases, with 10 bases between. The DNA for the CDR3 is TGCAGCGTTGAGGAGGTTCGGGCTTTCTTT. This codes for CSVEEVRAFF. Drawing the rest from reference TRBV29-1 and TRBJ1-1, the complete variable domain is SAVISQKPSRDICQRGTSLTIQCQVDSQVTMMFWYRQQPGQSLTLIATANQGSEATYESGFVIDKFPISRPNLTFSTLTVSNMSPEDSSIYLCSVEEVRAFFGQGTRLTVV.

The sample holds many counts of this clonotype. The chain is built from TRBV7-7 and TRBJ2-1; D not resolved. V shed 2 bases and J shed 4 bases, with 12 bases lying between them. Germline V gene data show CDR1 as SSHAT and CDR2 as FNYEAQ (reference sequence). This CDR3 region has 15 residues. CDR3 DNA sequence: TGTGCCAGCAGCTTAAGCCCGGACGGTTACAATGAGCAGTTCTTC. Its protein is CASSLSPDGYNEQFF.

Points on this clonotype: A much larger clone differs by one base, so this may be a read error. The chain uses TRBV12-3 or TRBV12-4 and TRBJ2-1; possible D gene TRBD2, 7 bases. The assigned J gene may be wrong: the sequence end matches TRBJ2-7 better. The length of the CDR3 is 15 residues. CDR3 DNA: TGTGCCAGCAGTAGCTCGGGGGGCGGCTACAATGAGCAGTACTTC. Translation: CASSSSGGGYNEQYF.

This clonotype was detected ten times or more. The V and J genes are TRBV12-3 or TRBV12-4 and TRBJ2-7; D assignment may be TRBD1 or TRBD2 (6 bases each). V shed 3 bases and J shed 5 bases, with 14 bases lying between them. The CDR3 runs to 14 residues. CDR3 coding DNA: TGTGCCAGCAGTTTTGGGGGGCGCAGCAACGAGCAGTACTTC. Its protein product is CASSFGGRSNEQYF.

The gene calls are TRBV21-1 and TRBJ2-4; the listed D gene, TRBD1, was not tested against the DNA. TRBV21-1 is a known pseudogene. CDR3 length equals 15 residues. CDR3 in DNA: TGTGCCAGCAGTGCCCGGACAGGGGCCAAAAACATTCAGTACTTC. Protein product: CASSARTGAKNIQYF.

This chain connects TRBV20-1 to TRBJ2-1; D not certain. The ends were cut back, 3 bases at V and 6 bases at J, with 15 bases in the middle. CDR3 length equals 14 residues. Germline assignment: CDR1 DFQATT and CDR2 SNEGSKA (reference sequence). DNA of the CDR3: TGCAGTGCTAGTTTGACAAAGGCGGTCAATGAGCAGTTCTTC. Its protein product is CSASLTKAVNEQFF.

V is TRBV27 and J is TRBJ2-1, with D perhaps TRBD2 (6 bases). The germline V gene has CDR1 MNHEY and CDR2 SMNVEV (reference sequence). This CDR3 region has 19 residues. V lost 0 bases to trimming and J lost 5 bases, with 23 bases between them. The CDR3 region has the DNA TGTGCCAGCAGTTTATCGGGTTCGGCTCGCTGGCGGGGTAACAATGAGCAGTTCTTC. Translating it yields CASSLSGSARWRGNNEQFF.

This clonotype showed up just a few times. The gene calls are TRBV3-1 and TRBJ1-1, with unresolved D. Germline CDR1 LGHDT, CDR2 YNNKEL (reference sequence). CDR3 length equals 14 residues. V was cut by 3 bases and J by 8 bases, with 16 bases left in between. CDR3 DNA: TGTGCCAGCAGCCAGAAACCAGCTGTTACCGAAGCTTTCTTT. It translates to CASSQKPAVTEAFF.

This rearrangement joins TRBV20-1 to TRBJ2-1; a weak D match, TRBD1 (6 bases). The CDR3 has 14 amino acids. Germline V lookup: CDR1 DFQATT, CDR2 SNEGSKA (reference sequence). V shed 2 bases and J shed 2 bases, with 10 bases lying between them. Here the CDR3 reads CSARPRGTYNEQFF. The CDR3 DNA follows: TGCAGTGCTAGACCTAGGGGGACCTACAATGAGCAGTTCTTC.

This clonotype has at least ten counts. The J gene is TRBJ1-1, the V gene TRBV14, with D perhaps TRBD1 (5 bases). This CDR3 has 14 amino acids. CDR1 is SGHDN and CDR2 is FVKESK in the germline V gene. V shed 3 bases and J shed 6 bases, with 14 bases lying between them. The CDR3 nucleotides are TGTGCCAGCAGCCAGGGGGGTGGCCCTGCTGAAGCTTTCTTT. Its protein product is CASSQGGGPAEAFF.